This T cell receptor (beta chain) was profiled in a study of T-cell reconstitution after alpha-beta-depleted transplantation in children. The authors prepared the TCRbeta library with unique molecular identifiers. One entry per CDR3 protein results from TCRdb running MiXCR on the PCR reads. The sample records roughly 200,000 distinct CDR3 sequences, about 9.5% being singletons. This sample comprised PBMCs from the stem cell graft donor, obtained from the stem cell graft. The sequence was obtained from a human donor who donated a stem cell graft to a child with acute lymphoblastic leukemia.

As DNA, the CDR3 is TGTGCCAGCAGTTCAGGGCTAGTAGAATATGGCTACACCTTC. Protein product: CASSSGLVEYGYTF. The chain joins TRBV12-3 or TRBV12-4 to TRBJ1-2; maybe TRBD1 (5 bases). Trimming removed 4 bases at V and 5 bases at J, with 14 bases between. The CDR3 has 14 residues.